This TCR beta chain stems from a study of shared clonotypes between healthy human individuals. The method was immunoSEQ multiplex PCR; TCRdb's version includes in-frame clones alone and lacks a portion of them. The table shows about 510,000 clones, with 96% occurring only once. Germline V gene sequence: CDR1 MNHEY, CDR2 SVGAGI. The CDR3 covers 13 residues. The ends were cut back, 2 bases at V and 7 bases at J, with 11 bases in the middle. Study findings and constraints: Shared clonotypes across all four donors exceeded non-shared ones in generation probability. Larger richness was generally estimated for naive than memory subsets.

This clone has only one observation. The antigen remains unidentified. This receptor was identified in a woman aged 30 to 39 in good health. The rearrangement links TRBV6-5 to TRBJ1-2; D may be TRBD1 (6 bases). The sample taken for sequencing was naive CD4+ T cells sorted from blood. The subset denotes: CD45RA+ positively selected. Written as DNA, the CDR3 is TGTGCCAGCAGTTACGTTGCAGGGGCTGGCTACACCTTC. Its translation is CASSYVAGAGYTF.